One and the same sample provided the 30 T cell receptor beta chains below, sequenced in a study of T cells in Graves' hyperthyroidism and ophthalmopathy. Amplified TCR beta CDR3 regions came from RNA transcripts. When the TCR CDR3 underwent first-round RT-PCR, the HTBI primer set was used. TCRdb re-called the multiplex PCR reads with MiXCR, one entry per CDR3 protein. The table includes around 56,000 distinct CDR3 sequences, about 50% detected once. The sample taken for sequencing was blood. These receptors came from a woman aged 25 to 39 with Graves' ophthalmopathy.

This clonotype showed up many times. V and J are TRBV20-1 and TRBJ1-1; D may be TRBD1 (5 bases). Trimming left V 0 bases short and J 11 bases short, with 16 bases between. The CDR3 sequence is 13 residues long. Looked up from germline, CDR1 is DFQATT and CDR2 is SNEGSKA (reference sequence). CDR3 sequence: CSARDRRGLVAFF. In DNA form, the CDR3 reads TGCAGTGCTAGAGATAGGAGGGGTCTAGTTGCTTTCTTT.

Comments on this clonotype: A much bigger clone sits one base away, suggesting this may be a read error. The V call is TRBV28, the J call TRBJ2-3, with D perhaps TRBD2 (6 bases). The CDR3 sequence is 14 residues long. Trimming removed 4 bases from V and 6 bases from J, with 14 bases in between. Germline V CDR1 and CDR2: MDHEN, SYDVKM. CDR3 bases: TGTGCCAGCAGTTCAACGGGAGTAAGCGATACGCAGTATTTT. The encoded protein is CASSSTGVSDTQYF.

V and J are TRBV7-9 and TRBJ1-1, with 7 bases identical to TRBD1. V dropped 5 bases and J dropped 5; count of bases not matched to a gene: 2. Per the germline V gene, CDR1 is SEHNR and CDR2 is FQNEAQ (reference sequence). The CDR3 sequence is 12 residues long. CDR3 in DNA: TGTGCCAGCAGCCCGACAGGGACTGAAGCTTTCTTT. The encoded protein is CASSPTGTEAFF.

At least ten counts were recorded for this clonotype. This chain connects TRBV5-4 to TRBJ2-7, with TRBD1 identical over 8 bases. V lost 4 bases, J lost 2 bases, and 5 bases stayed unmatched. The CDR3 loop spans 14 amino acids. Germline-derived CDR1 and CDR2 are SGHNT and YYREEE (reference sequence). In nucleotides, the CDR3 is TGTGCCAGCAGCGACAGGGGTCGGCCCTACGAGCAGTACTTC. This encodes CASSDRGRPYEQYF.

The sample holds many counts of this clonotype. The CDR3 spells CASPTGGRLNTEAFF. The CDR3 bases are TGTGCCAGTCCCACGGGGGGCAGACTGAACACTGAAGCTTTCTTT. The chain links TRBV19 to TRBJ1-1, with D tentatively TRBD1 (6 bases). V was shortened by 8 bases and J by 0 bases, with 16 bases between the two germline ends. From germline, CDR1 is LNHDA and CDR2 SQIVND (reference sequence). The CDR3 sequence is 15 residues long.

Many counts were recorded for this clonotype. The chain has TRBV5-6 and TRBJ2-1; 7 positions match TRBD2. Germline loops: CDR1 SGHDT, CDR2 YYEEEE. The CDR3 extends over 12 amino acids. V lost 0 bases and J lost 9; bases outside the gene matches: 0. The CDR3: CASSLASGEQFF. CDR3 nucleotides: TGTGCCAGCAGCTTGGCTAGCGGTGAGCAGTTCTTC.

The chain couples TRBV2 to TRBJ1-6; D unresolved. The germline V gene has CDR1 SNHLY and CDR2 FYNNEI. V dropped 6 bases and J dropped 3 bases, with 15 bases sitting between them. CDR3 length: 16 amino acids. The CDR3 is CASSTIGGNYNSPLHF. The CDR3 bases are TGTGCCAGCAGCACGATTGGAGGGAACTATAATTCACCCCTCCACTTT.

The sample holds many counts of this clonotype. The chain recombines TRBV20-1 with TRBJ1-3; TRBD1 is a possible D gene (5 bases). The CDR3 spans 15 residues. Germline values: CDR1 DFQATT, CDR2 SNEGSKA (reference sequence). Between the trimmed V and J ends, which lost 5 bases and 1 base, there was a span of 15 bases. The CDR3 spells CSAPKRGASGNTIYF. The CDR3 nucleotides read TGCAGTGCTCCAAAAAGGGGTGCGTCTGGAAACACCATATATTTT.

This chain uses TRBV20-1 with TRBJ1-5, with a weak D call TRBD1 (5 bases). Germline values: CDR1 DFQATT, CDR2 SNEGSKA (reference sequence). Trimming removed 0 bases from V and 7 bases from J, with 13 bases in between. This CDR3 spans 14 amino acids. The CDR3 loop is CSAREDGHEQPQHF. The CDR3 DNA follows: TGCAGTGCTAGAGAAGACGGACACGAGCAGCCCCAGCATTTT.

This clonotype was observed at least ten times. The CDR3, as DNA: TGTGCCAGCAGGCCACAGGGGATCACAGATACGCAGTATTTT. Translated: CASRPQGITDTQYF. The V gene is TRBV28, the J gene TRBJ2-3, with TRBD1 identical over 7 bases. The CDR3 extends over 14 amino acids. The V gene's germline CDR1 is MDHEN and CDR2 SYDVKM. V gave up 6 bases and J gave up 2 bases; unmatched junction bases: 5.

This clonotype was counted many times. This chain links TRBV12-3 or TRBV12-4 with TRBJ2-2; D is possibly TRBD1 or TRBD2 (6 bases each). V was shortened by 3 bases and J by 2 bases, with 13 bases between the two germline ends. This CDR3 comprises 16 residues. The CDR3 is CASSFYGGGNTGELFF. Written as DNA, the CDR3 is TGTGCCAGCAGTTTCTACGGGGGCGGTAACACCGGGGAGCTGTTTTTT.

This clonotype was detected ten times or more. The chain has TRBV19 and TRBJ1-2, with 7 bases aligning to TRBD1. Germline CDR1 LNHDA, CDR2 SQIVND (reference sequence). This CDR3 spans 14 amino acids. J gave up 1 base and V 2 bases, and 1 base lay outside the gene matches. As DNA, the CDR3 is TGTGCCAGTAGTATACGACAGGGTAACTATGGCTACACCTTC. Its translation: CASSIRQGNYGYTF.

About this clonotype: Compared with germline, one end of the junction differs, possibly owing to a read error. The chain links TRBV20-1 to TRBJ2-7, with 10 bases lining up with TRBD2. Per the germline V gene, CDR1 is DFQATT and CDR2 is SNEGSKA (reference sequence). This CDR3 is 13 amino acids long. Here the CDR3 reads CSAPLAGVNEQYF. The CDR3, as DNA: TGCAGTGCTCCCCTAGCGGGAGTTAACGAACAGTACTTC.

The chain is built from TRBV20-1 and TRBJ2-3; D may correspond to TRBD1 or TRBD2 (5 bases each). Germline loops: CDR1 DFQATT, CDR2 SNEGSKA (reference sequence). CDR3 length: 16 residues. V was shortened by 5 bases and J by 6 bases, with 24 bases between the two germline ends. Here the CDR3 DNA reads TGCAGTGCTTTCCGCGATAGAGGGGCGGTCGGGGATACGCAGTATTTT. Translating it yields CSAFRDRGAVGDTQYF.

The chain uses TRBV20-1 and TRBJ1-6; D is unresolved. Trimming pared 7 bases from V and 4 bases from J, leaving 17 bases between. The CDR3 loop spans 15 amino acids. Germline values: CDR1 DFQATT, CDR2 SNEGSKA (reference sequence). In nucleotides, the CDR3 is TGCAGTGTCTCCCGAGATAGGAGTTATAATTCACCCCTCCACTTT. Amino acids: CSVSRDRSYNSPLHF.

There are many counts of this clonotype. The chain combines TRBV2 with TRBJ2-5; TRBD1 matches 7 bases. This CDR3 has 14 residues. With V trimmed by 7 bases and J by 5 bases, 10 bases remained unmatched. The germline CDR1 and CDR2 sequences are SNHLY and FYNNEI. In DNA form, the CDR3 reads TGTGCCAGCAAGCTACAGGGGCTGGGCGAGACCCAGTACTTC. Amino acids: CASKLQGLGETQYF.

This clonotype has only a few counts. The rearrangement joins TRBV27 to TRBJ2-7; D uncertain. The CDR3 is 16 amino acids. Trimming removed 5 bases at V and 2 bases at J, with 19 bases between. The germline V gene has CDR1 MNHEY and CDR2 SMNVEV (reference sequence). The CDR3 protein is CASSPPAWSYPYEQYF. DNA for the CDR3: TGTGCCAGCAGTCCGCCCGCCTGGAGCTACCCCTACGAGCAGTACTTC.

This clonotype was observed once. The junction departs from the called germline gene at one end, perhaps through a read error. V and J are TRBV10-1 and TRBJ2-2; D may correspond to TRBD1 or TRBD2 (5 bases each). The germline V gene has CDR1 WNHNN and CDR2 SYGVQD (reference sequence). This CDR3 spans 14 amino acids. Here the CDR3 DNA reads TGCGCCAGCAATGAGGGGAGAAACACCAGGGAGCTGTTTTTT. It encodes CASNEGRNTRELFF.

The chain combines TRBV9 with TRBJ2-5; 7 nucleotides align to TRBD2. The germline V gene encodes CDR1 SGDLS and CDR2 YYNGEE. The CDR3 runs 12 residues. V lost 0 bases to trimming and J lost 9 bases; unmatched junction nucleotides: 2. The CDR3 reads CASSVGGGPQYF. The CDR3 DNA sequence: TGTGCCAGCAGCGTAGGGGGAGGGCCCCAGTACTTC.

This clonotype has a count of ten or more. The V gene is TRBV12-3 or TRBV12-4, the J gene TRBJ2-4; a weak D match, TRBD2 (6 bases). The V end was cut by 3 bases, the J end by 0 bases, with 9 bases between. CDR3 length equals 15 residues. Here the CDR3 DNA reads TGTGCCAGCAGTTTTAAGGGACTAGCCAAAAACATTCAGTACTTC. Translated: CASSFKGLAKNIQYF.

This chain connects TRBV11-2 to TRBJ2-5; 9 bases align to TRBD2. This CDR3 contains 16 residues. Germline trimming cut 4 bases from V and 0 bases from J; bases unmatched to any gene: 6. Germline V gene lookup returns CDR1 SGHAT and CDR2 FQNNGV. The DNA for the CDR3 is TGTGCCAGCAGCTCTCGGACTAGCGACGACCAAGAGACCCAGTACTTC. Protein: CASSSRTSDDQETQYF. Drawing the rest from reference TRBV11-2 and TRBJ2-5, the complete variable domain is EAGVAQSPRYKIIEKRQSVAFWCNPISGHATLYWYQQILGQGPKLLIQFQNNGVVDDSQLPKDRFSAERLKGVDSTLKIQPAKLEDSAVYLCASSSRTSDDQETQYFGPGTRLLVL.

At least ten counts were recorded for this clonotype. The chain links TRBV6-5 to TRBJ1-1, with unresolved D. The CDR3 covers 11 residues. Germline CDR1 reads MNHEY; CDR2 reads SVGAGI. V dropped 2 bases and J dropped 8 bases, with 6 bases sitting between them. The CDR3 DNA reads as TGTGCCAGCAGTTACGGCAGGGAAGCTTTCTTT. It codes for CASSYGREAFF.

In its sample, this clonotype was seen many times. The rearrangement links TRBV6-6 to TRBJ1-6; D gene ambiguous. Trimming cost V 10 bases and J 0 bases, with 13 bases left between them. The CDR3 covers 15 residues. Germline V gives CDR1 MNHNY, CDR2 SVGAGI (reference sequence). The CDR3 reads CAISEGSSYNSPLHF. CDR3 DNA: TGTGCCATTTCGGAGGGAAGCTCCTATAATTCACCCCTCCACTTT.

The chain recombines TRBV25-1 with TRBJ2-6; D ambiguous. Looked up from germline, CDR1 is MGHDK and CDR2 is SYGVNS. V was clipped by 6 bases and J by 0 bases, with 12 bases between them. This CDR3 contains 16 residues. CDR3 nucleotides: TGTGCCAGCAGCATCGGGCTGTGCTCTGGGGCCAACGTCCTGACTTTC. Protein product: CASSIGLCSGANVLTF. The variable domain in full, completed from reference TRBV25-1 and TRBJ2-6, reads EADIYQTPRYLVIGTGKKITLECSQTMGHDKMYWYQQDPGMELHLIHYSYGVNSTEKGDLSSESTVSRIRTEHFPLTLESARPSHTSQYLCASSIGLCSGANVLTFGAGSRLTVL.

This clonotype is medium-sized in the sample. The chain links TRBV2 to TRBJ2-5; unclear D gene. The V gene lost 5 bases and the J gene lost 5 bases, with 6 bases spanning the gap. The CDR3 spans 11 residues. CDR1 SNHLY and CDR2 FYNNEI come from the germline V gene. CDR3 sequence reads: CASSSRETQYF. In DNA, the CDR3 is TGTGCCAGCAGTTCCAGGGAGACCCAGTACTTC.

This chain links TRBV10-3 with TRBJ2-7; 7 nucleotides line up with TRBD2. V dropped 3 bases and J dropped 3; count of bases not matched to a gene: 5. This CDR3 is 14 amino acids long. Germline values: CDR1 ENHRY, CDR2 SYGVKD. The CDR3 reads CAISELAFNYEQYF. The CDR3, as DNA: TGTGCCATCAGTGAACTAGCGTTCAACTACGAGCAGTACTTC.

The rearrangement links TRBV5-1 to TRBJ1-3; 12 bases match TRBD1. Trimming removed 4 bases from V and 6 bases from J; junction bases left unmatched: 8. Germline CDR1 reads SGHRS; CDR2 reads YFSETQ. This CDR3 has 16 residues. The CDR3 loop reads CASSVTGQGAENTIYF. The DNA of the CDR3 is TGCGCCAGCAGCGTTACGGGACAGGGGGCGGAAAACACCATATATTTT.

This chain uses TRBV20-1 with TRBJ2-1; D remains unclear. CDR1 and CDR2 from the germline V gene are DFQATT and SNEGSKA (reference sequence). The CDR3 loop spans 13 amino acids. V lost 3 bases, J lost 8 bases, and 14 bases lay in between. The CDR3 nucleotides read TGCAGTGCTAGTTTGATAAGGGTTTATGAGCAGTTCTTC. Encoded protein: CSASLIRVYEQFF.

The rearrangement joins TRBV25-1 to TRBJ2-1, with D perhaps TRBD1 or TRBD2 (7 bases each). V shed 4 bases and J shed 3 bases, with 19 bases lying between them. Germline V gene lookup returns CDR1 MGHDK and CDR2 SYGVNS. This CDR3 has 17 residues. CDR3 DNA: TGTGCCAGCAGTGGTCGCTCTAAGCGGGACAGCTACAATGAGCAGTTCTTC. It yields the protein CASSGRSKRDSYNEQFF.

Notes on this clonotype: A much larger clone differs by one base, so this may be a read error. The chain combines TRBV6-1 with TRBJ2-5; D perhaps matches TRBD2 (6 bases). Trimming pared 11 bases from V and 11 bases from J, leaving 24 bases between. This CDR3 is built from 13 residues. Germline V gene sequence: CDR1 MNHNS, CDR2 SASEGT. The DNA of the CDR3 is TGTGCCGGCTCCACAATAGCAGCCCGGGAGCAGTACTTC. As protein: CAGSTIAAREQYF.